This paragraph covers one TCR beta chain sequence. This clone's antigen is unknown. No base-level quality is on record; no much larger clone is a single base apart. In the paper's terms, the time point label means: baseline before first vaccination. Vaccinee samples were obtained from the UK trials COV001 and COV002, which included a single-blind randomized controlled phase 2/3 trial of AZD1222 (ChAdOx1 nCoV-19) in healthy adults. For TCRbeta chain sequencing, PBMC samples were collected from trial participants at day 0 and at day 28 after the second dose. The CDR3 regions of human TCRbeta chains were analyzed by immunosequencing. In the authors' own workflow: Repertoire TCRs were checked for matches against a reference library of SARS-CoV-2-specific TCRs that had been generated using the MIRA antigen-specificity platform. Breadth was defined as the fraction of unique TCRs that were SARS-CoV-2-associated, and depth was defined as the fraction of total T cells that were SARS-CoV-2-associated. Using the MIRA data, every spike-specific TCR was mapped to the spike region that the TCR reacted to and assigned to either a CD4 or a CD8 class. Log10-transformed breadth and depth values were compared by one-way ANOVA with Sidak's multiple comparisons tests. Here the immuneACCESS table is served through TCRdb, limited to in-frame sequences with V and J called. Missing clones are a known gap in these copies; in checked studies unresolved V genes cover under half, and the rest lacks a known reason. V, J and clone size were drawn from that table, and D and trimming were deduced from the DNA. Across this sample there are over 100,000 clones, with approximately 90% seen only once. The biggest ten clones account for 6.9% of the sample.

This specimen belongs to a study of T cell responses to AZD1222 COVID-19 vaccine listed by TCRdb under 2021. About the full investigation: AZD1222 recipients whose second dose came at about 4 weeks and those whose second dose came at about 12 weeks were combined into one group, since spike-specific TCR depth and breadth did not differ between the two schedules. A total of approximately 240 trial participants underwent TCR sequencing, of whom about 210 had received two doses of AZD1222 and approximately 26 had received two doses of the MenACWY control vaccine. Enrollment into the trials was organized by age into subgroups of 18-55, 56-69 and 70-plus years, and those subgroups contained roughly 140, 27 and 60 TCR-sequenced participants, respectively.

What the study reported, not specific to this receptor: Epitopes outside the regions mutated in the B.1.351 and B.1.1.7 variants were reportedly recognized by nearly half of the unique spike-specific TCRs. Conclusions about previously exposed vaccinees were limited because only six AZD1222 recipients were SARS-CoV-2 seropositive at baseline. Because no day 14 peak-response samples were available, the repertoires could be characterized only after the peak T cell response. The 56-69-year group was small, and its depth increase did not reach significance, likely because of low power. Spike-specific TCR breadth and depth rose significantly after two AZD1222 doses compared with day 0 and with MenACWY recipients. The whole spike protein was spanned by vaccine-associated CD4 TCRs, and dominant responses were seen in regions 160-218 and 743-854. Participants were mostly white British, with more females than males. The authors suggested clonal diversity may have been underestimated.

The junction carries 8 bases between V and J, which are trimmed by 2 bases and 7 bases respectively. CDR3 length: 13 amino acids, cysteine to phenylalanine. Solely the CDR3 DNA is kept, with 39 bases framed from the first base. The germline V gene specifies MNHEY as CDR1 and SVGAGI as CDR2. This chain is built from TRBV6-5 and TRBJ1-4, with the identity of the D gene unclear. The sequencing used peripheral blood, collected on day 0 of AZD1222 vaccination. This clonotype was obtained from an adult in good health. The CDR3 protein: CASSYGWGEKLFF. The DNA sequence reads TGTGCCAGCAGTTACGGGTGGGGTGAAAAACTGTTTTTT.